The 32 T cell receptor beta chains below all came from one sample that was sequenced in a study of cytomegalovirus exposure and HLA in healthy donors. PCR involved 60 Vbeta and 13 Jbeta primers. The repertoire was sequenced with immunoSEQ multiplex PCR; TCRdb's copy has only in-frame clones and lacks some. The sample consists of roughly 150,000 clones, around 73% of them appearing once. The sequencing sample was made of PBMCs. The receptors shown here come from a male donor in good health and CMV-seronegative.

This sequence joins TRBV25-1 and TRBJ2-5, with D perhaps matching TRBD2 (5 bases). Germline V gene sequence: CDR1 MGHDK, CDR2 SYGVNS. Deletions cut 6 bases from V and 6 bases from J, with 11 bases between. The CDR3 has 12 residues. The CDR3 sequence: CASSQTRKTQYF. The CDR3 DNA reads TGTGCCAGCAGCCAAACTAGGAAGACCCAGTACTTC.

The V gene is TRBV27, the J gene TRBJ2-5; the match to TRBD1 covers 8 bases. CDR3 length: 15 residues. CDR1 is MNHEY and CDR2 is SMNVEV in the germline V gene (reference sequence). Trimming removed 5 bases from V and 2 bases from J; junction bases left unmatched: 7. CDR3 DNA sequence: TGTGCCAGCAGTCTAGGACAGGGTAGTCAAGAGACCCAGTACTTC. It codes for CASSLGQGSQETQYF.

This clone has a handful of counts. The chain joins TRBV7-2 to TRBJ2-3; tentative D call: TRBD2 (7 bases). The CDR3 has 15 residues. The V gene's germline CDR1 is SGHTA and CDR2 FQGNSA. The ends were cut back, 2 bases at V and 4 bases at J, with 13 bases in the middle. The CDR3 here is CASSLRAGAPDTQYF. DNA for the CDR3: TGTGCCAGCAGCTTAAGGGCGGGGGCTCCAGATACGCAGTATTTT. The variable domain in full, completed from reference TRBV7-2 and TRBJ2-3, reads GAGVSQSPSNKVTEKGKDVELRCDPISGHTALYWYRQSLGQGLEFLIYFQGNSAPDKSGLPSDRFSAERTGGSVSTLTIQRTQQEDSAVYLCASSLRAGAPDTQYFGPGTRLTVL.

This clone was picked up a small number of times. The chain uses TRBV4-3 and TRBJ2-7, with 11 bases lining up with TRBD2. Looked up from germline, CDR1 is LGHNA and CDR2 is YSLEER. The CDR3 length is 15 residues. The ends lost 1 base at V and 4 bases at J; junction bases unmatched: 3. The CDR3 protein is CASSQVRLAGYEQYF. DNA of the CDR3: TGCGCCAGCAGCCAAGTTAGACTAGCGGGATACGAGCAGTACTTC.

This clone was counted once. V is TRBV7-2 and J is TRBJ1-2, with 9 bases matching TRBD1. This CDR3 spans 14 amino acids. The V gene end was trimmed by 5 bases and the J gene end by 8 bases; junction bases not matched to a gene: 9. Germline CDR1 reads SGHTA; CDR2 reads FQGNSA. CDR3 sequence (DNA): TGTGCCAGCAGCGTTACCGGGACAGGGCAAGGCTACACCTTC. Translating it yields CASSVTGTGQGYTF. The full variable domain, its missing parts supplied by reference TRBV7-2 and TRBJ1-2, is GAGVSQSPSNKVTEKGKDVELRCDPISGHTALYWYRQSLGQGLEFLIYFQGNSAPDKSGLPSDRFSAERTGGSVSTLTIQRTQQEDSAVYLCASSVTGTGQGYTFGSGTRLTVV.

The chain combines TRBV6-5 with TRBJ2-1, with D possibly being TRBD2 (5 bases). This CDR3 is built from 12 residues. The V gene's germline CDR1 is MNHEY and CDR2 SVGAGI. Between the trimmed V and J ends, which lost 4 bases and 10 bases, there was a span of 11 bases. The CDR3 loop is CASSWAGGEQFF. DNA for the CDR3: TGTGCCAGCAGTTGGGCCGGCGGGGAGCAGTTCTTC.

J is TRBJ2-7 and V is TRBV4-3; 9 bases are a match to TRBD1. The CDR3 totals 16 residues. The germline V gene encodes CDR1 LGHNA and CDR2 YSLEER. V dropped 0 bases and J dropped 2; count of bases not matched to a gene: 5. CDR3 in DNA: TGCGCCAGCAGCCAAGATGACAGGGGGTATACCTACGAGCAGTACTTC. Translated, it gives CASSQDDRGYTYEQYF.

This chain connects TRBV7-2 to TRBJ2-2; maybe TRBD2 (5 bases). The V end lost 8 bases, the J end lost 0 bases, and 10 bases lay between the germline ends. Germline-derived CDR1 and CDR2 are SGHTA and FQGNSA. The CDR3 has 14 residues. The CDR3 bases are TGTGCCAGCGGTACTAGAACGAACACCGGGGAGCTGTTTTTT. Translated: CASGTRTNTGELFF. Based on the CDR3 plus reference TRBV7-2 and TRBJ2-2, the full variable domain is GAGVSQSPSNKVTEKGKDVELRCDPISGHTALYWYRQSLGQGLEFLIYFQGNSAPDKSGLPSDRFSAERTGGSVSTLTIQRTQQEDSAVYLCASGTRTNTGELFFGEGSRLTVL.

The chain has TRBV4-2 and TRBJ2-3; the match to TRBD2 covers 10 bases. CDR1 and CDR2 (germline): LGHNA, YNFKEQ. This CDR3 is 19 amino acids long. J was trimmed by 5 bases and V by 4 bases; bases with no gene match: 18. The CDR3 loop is CASSRRGQRGGREKDTQYF. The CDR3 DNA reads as TGTGCCAGCAGCCGCAGGGGGCAGCGGGGGGGCCGAGAGAAAGATACGCAGTATTTT.

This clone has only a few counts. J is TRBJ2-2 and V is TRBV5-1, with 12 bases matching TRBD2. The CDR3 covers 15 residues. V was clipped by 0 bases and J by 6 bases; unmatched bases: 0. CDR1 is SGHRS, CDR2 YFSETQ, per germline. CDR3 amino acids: CASSLGLAGAGELFF. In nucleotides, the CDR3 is TGCGCCAGCAGCTTGGGACTAGCGGGAGCCGGGGAGCTGTTTTTT.

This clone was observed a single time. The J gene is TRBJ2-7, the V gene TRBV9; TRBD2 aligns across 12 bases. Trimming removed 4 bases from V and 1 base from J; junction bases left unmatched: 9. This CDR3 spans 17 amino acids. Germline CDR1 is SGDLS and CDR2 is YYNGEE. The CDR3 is CASSTQAGLAGSYEQYF. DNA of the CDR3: TGTGCCAGCAGCACCCAAGCCGGACTAGCGGGGTCCTACGAGCAGTACTTC.

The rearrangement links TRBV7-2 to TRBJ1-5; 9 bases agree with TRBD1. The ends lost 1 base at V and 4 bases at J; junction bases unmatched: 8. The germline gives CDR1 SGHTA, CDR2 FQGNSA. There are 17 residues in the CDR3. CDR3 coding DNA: TGTGCCAGCAGCTTAGGGCCACCGGGACAGGGAAATCAGCCCCAGCATTTT. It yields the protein CASSLGPPGQGNQPQHF.

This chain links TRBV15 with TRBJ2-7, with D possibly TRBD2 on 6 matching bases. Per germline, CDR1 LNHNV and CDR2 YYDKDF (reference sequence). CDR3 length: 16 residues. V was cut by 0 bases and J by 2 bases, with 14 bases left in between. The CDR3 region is CATSRDHVGGAYEQYF. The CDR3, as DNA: TGTGCCACCAGCAGAGATCATGTCGGCGGGGCCTACGAGCAGTACTTC.

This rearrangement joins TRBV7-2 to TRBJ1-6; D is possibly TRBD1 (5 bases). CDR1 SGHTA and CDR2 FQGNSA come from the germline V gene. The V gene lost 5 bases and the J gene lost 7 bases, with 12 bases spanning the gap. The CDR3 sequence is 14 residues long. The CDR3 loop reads CASSPGTDNSPLHF. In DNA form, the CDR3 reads TGTGCCAGCAGCCCCGGGACTGACAATTCACCCCTCCACTTT.

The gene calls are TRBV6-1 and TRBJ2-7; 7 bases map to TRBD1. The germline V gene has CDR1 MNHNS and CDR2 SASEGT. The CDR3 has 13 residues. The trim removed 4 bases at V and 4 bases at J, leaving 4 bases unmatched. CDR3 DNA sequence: TGTGCCAGCAGTGTCGGCAGGGGGTACGAGCAGTACTTC. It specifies CASSVGRGYEQYF.

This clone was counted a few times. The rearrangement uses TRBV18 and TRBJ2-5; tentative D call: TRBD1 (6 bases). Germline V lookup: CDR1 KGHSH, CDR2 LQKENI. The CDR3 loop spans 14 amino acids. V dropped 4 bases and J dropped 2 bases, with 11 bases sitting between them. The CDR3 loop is CASSQGDGQETQYF. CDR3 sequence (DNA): TGTGCCAGCTCACAGGGGGATGGACAAGAGACCCAGTACTTC.

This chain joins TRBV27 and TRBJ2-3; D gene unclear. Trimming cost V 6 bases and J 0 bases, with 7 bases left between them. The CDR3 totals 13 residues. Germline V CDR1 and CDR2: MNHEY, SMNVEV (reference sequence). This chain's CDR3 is CASRAFSTDTQYF. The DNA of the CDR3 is TGTGCCAGCAGGGCCTTTAGCACAGATACGCAGTATTTT.

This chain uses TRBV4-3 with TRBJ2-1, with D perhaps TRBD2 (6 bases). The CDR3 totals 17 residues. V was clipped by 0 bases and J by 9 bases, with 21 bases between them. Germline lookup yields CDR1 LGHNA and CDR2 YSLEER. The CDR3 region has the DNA TGCGCCAGCAGCCAAGATTTGGGGACTCAGCCTTACGGTGAGCAGTTCTTC. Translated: CASSQDLGTQPYGEQFF.

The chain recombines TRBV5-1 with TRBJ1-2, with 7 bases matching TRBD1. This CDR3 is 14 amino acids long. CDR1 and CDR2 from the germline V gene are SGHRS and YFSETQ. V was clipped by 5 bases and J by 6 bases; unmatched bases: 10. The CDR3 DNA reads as TGCGCCAGCAGGCCGACAGGGCTTGGCGATGGCTACACCTTC. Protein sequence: CASRPTGLGDGYTF.

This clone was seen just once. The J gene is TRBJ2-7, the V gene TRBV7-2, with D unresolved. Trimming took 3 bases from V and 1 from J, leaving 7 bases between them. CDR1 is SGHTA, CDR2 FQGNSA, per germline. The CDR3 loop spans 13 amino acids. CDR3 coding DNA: TGTGCCAGCAGCTTGACTGAATCCTACGAGCAGTACTTC. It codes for CASSLTESYEQYF.

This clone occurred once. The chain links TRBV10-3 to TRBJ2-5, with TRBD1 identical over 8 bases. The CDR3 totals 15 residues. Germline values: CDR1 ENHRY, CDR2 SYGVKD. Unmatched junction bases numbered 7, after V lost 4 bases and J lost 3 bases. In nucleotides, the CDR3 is TGTGCCATCAGTGGGAAACCGGGACAGGAAGAGACCCAGTACTTC. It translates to CAISGKPGQEETQYF.

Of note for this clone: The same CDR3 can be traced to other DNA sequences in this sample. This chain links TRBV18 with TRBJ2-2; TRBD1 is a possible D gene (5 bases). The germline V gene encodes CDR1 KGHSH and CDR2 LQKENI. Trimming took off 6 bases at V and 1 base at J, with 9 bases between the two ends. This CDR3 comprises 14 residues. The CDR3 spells CASSRQGNTGELFF. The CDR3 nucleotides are TGTGCCAGCTCCCGGCAGGGGAACACCGGGGAGCTGTTTTTT.

The CDR3 DNA reads as TGTGCCAGCAGCGTACGGGGGGAAGTCGAGCAGTACTTC. Residues: CASSVRGEVEQYF. This sequence joins TRBV7-2 and TRBJ2-7, with 7 bases identical to TRBD2. Germline V CDR1 and CDR2: SGHTA, FQGNSA. Germline trimming cut 5 bases from V and 6 bases from J; bases unmatched to any gene: 7. The CDR3 sequence is 13 residues long.

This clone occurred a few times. CDR3 sequence (DNA): TGTGCCAGCCAAGGGCCAGGGGCCAGGGGGTACGGCTACACCTTC. As protein: CASQGPGARGYGYTF. The chain joins TRBV28 to TRBJ1-2; 7 positions match TRBD1. The CDR3 covers 15 residues. The V gene's germline CDR1 is MDHEN and CDR2 SYDVKM. The V gene end was trimmed by 8 bases and the J gene end by 8 bases; junction bases not matched to a gene: 17.

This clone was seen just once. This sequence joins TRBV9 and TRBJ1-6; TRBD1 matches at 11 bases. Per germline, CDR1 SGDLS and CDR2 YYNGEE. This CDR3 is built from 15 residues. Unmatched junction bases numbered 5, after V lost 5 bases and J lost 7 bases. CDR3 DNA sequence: TGTGCCAGCAGAGGGGGGACAGGGGGAAATTCACCCCTCCACTTT. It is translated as CASRGGTGGNSPLHF.

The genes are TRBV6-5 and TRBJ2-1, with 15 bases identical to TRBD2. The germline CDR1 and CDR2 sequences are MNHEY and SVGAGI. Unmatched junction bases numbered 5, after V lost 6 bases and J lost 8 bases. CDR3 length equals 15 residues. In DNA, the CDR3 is TGTGCCAGCAGCCGGACTAGCGGGAGGGCTGATGAGCAGTTCTTC. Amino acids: CASSRTSGRADEQFF.

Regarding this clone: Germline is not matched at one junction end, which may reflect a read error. CDR3 sequence (DNA): TGTTCCAGCAGCCACGGGGAGAGCTCCTACAATGAGCAGTTCTTC. Translation: CSSSHGESSYNEQFF. This chain links TRBV7-9 with TRBJ2-1, with TRBD2 as a possible D gene (5 bases). Per germline, CDR1 SEHNR and CDR2 FQNEAQ (reference sequence). The CDR3 runs 15 residues.

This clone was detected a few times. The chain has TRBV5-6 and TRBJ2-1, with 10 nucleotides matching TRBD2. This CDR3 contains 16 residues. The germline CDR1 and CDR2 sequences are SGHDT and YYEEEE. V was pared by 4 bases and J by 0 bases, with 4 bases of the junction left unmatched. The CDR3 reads CASSLRLAGSYNEQFF. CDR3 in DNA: TGTGCCAGCAGCCTACGACTAGCGGGCTCCTACAATGAGCAGTTCTTC.

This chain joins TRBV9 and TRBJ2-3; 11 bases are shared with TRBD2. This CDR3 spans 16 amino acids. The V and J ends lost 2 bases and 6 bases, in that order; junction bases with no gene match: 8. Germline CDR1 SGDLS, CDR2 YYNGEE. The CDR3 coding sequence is TGTGCCAGCAGCGTTTCTAGCGGGAGGCAACGGGATACGCAGTATTTT. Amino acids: CASSVSSGRQRDTQYF.

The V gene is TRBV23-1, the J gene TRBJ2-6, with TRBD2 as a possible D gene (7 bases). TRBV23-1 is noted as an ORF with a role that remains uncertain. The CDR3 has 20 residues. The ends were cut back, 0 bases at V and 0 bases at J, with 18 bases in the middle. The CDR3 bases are TGCGCCAGCAGTCAATCGGTTCGGGAGGACAGATCCTCTGGGGCCAACGTCCTGACTTTC. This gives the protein CASSQSVREDRSSGANVLTF.

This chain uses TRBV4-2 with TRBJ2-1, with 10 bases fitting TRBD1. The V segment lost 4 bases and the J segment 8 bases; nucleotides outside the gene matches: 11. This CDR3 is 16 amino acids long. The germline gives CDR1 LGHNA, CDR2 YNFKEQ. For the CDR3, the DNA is TGTGCCAGCAGCCGGGAGGGAGGACAGGGGGGATATGAGCAGTTCTTC. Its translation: CASSREGGQGGYEQFF.

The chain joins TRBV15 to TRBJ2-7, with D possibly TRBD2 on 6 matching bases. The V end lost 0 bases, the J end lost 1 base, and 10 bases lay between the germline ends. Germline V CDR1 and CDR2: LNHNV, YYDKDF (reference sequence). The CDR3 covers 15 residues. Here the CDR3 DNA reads TGTGCCACCAGCAGAGATCCGGCGGGATCCTACGAGCAGTACTTC. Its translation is CATSRDPAGSYEQYF. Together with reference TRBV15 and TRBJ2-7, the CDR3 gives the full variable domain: DAMVIQNPRYQVTQFGKPVTLSCSQTLNHNVMYWYQQKSSQAPKLLFHYYDKDFNNEADTPDNFQSRRPNTSFCFLDIRSPGLGDTAMYLCATSRDPAGSYEQYFGPGTRLTVT.